This is a list of T cell receptor beta chains from one sample in a study of metastatic and nonmetastatic thyroid tumors. TCRdb reassembled clones from the PCR reads with MiXCR. The data show some 24,000 clones, roughly 20% seen once. The material sequenced was blood. The receptor source for this set is a male donor with papillary thyroid cancer or a benign thyroid nodule (not recorded which). Some clones in this sample may be carry-over from other donors' samples. Both conserved end residues are part of each CDR3. D genes are given only for firm matches. Some rows mark clone size as missing; the rest say once, few, many or name a class of expanded clone.

V	D	J	size	DNA	CDR3
TRBV18	NA	TRBJ1-2	NA	TGTGCCAGCTCACCAGGGCTGGCGGAGGGCTACACCTTC	CASSPGLAEGYTF
TRBV7-8	TRBD2	TRBJ2-5	many	TGTGCCAGCAGCTTAATAGCAGCGGGAGCTGGGGAGACCCAGTACTTC	CASSLIAAGAGETQYF
TRBV5-5	NA	TRBJ2-3	many	TGTGCCAGCAGCTTAATGAGCGGCACAGATACGCAGTATTTT	CASSLMSGTDTQYF
TRBV2	NA	TRBJ2-6	many	TGTGCCAGCAGGAGTCCGGGCTCTGGGGCCAACGTCCTGACTTTC	CASRSPGSGANVLTF
TRBV20-1	NA	TRBJ2-5	many	TGCAGTGCTTGGGATGTCGAGACCCAGTACTTC	CSAWDVETQYF
TRBV5-1	TRBD1	TRBJ2-7	NA	TGCGCCAGCAGCTGGGGACAGGCCCCCTCCTACGAGCAGTACTTC	CASSWGQAPSYEQYF
TRBV5-1	TRBD1	TRBJ1-5	many	TGCGCCAGCGCCGATAAACAGGGGAACAATCAGCCCCAGCATTTT	CASADKQGNNQPQHF
TRBV12-5	NA	TRBJ2-1	many	TGTGCTAGTGGTTTCACGTCAGGAACAGAGCAGTTCTTC	CASGFTSGTEQFF
TRBV6-1	TRBD1	TRBJ2-7	many	TGTGCCAGCAGTATACATGGACAGGGTTACGAGCAGTACTTC	CASSIHGQGYEQYF
TRBV18	TRBD2	TRBJ2-1	many	TGTGCCAGCTCACCAATAGGACTAGCGGGAGGTGAGCAGTTCTTC	CASSPIGLAGGEQFF
TRBV27	NA	TRBJ1-2	many	TGTGCCAGCAGCCAACTTGCAACCTGGGACGGCAACTATGGCTACACCTTC	CASSQLATWDGNYGYTF
TRBV11-2	TRBD2	TRBJ2-3	NA	TGTGCCAGCAGTTCGGGACTAGAAGGCCGGGGCCGAGATACGCAGTATTTT	CASSSGLEGRGRDTQYF
TRBV15	NA	TRBJ2-1	few	TGTGACACCAGCAGAGAAAGGAACAGCGACAATGAGCAGTTCTTC	CDTSRERNSDNEQFF
TRBV28	TRBD1	TRBJ1-6	NA	TGTGCCAGCCGGGACCACCAGGGGGGTTCTTCACCCCTCCACTTT	CASRDHQGGSSPLHF
TRBV10-2	NA	TRBJ1-3	few	TGCGCCAGCAGGGGGGGGACTTCTGGAAACACCACATATTTT	CASRGGTSGNTTYF
TRBV5-1	TRBD2	TRBJ2-1	NA	TGCGCCAGCAGCTTGCGATCCGGGACTAGCGGCAATGAGCAGTTCTTC	CASSLRSGTSGNEQFF
TRBV12-3/TRBV12-4	NA	TRBJ2-3	NA	TGTGCCAGCAGTTTCGGGGTGGGGACAGATACGCAGTATTTT	CASSFGVGTDTQYF
TRBV3-1	TRBD1	TRBJ1-3	many	TGTGCCAGCAGCCAACCCGGGACAGGGGGCTCTGGAAACACCATATATTTT	CASSQPGTGGSGNTIYF
TRBV10-3	NA	TRBJ1-2	NA	TGTGCCATCAGTGAGTCGAGCGCGGCACCGAGGGGCTACACCTTC	CAISESSAAPRGYTF
TRBV7-9	NA	TRBJ2-7	NA	TGTGCCAGCAGATTAGGCATAAGGGACTACGAGCAGTACTTC	CASRLGIRDYEQYF
TRBV20-1	TRBD1	TRBJ1-6	NA	TGCAGTGCCCCCCGCGCCGATGGGACAGGGACCTATAATTCACCCCTCCACTTT	CSAPRADGTGTYNSPLHF
TRBV2	NA	TRBJ2-3	many	TGTGCCAGCAGGCAAAGACTAGATCCAGATACGCAGTATTTT	CASRQRLDPDTQYF
TRBV6-4	TRBD1	TRBJ2-3	medium-sized	TGTGCCAGCAGTGAGGGGCAGGGGGCGAGCACAGATACGCAGTATTTT	CASSEGQGASTDTQYF
TRBV11-2	TRBD1	TRBJ2-7	NA	TGTGCCAGCAGCAATGGGGACAGCTCCTACGAGCAGTACTTC	CASSNGDSSYEQYF
TRBV28	NA	TRBJ1-1	NA	TGTGCCAGCAGAAGCCGGGGGCCGGGAAGGAACACTGAAGCTTTCTTT	CASRSRGPGRNTEAFF
TRBV3-1	NA	TRBJ2-3	many	TGTGCCAGCAGCCAAGTACGGGAGATGTGGACAGATACGCAGTATTTT	CASSQVREMWTDTQYF
TRBV4-3	TRBD1	TRBJ2-5	many	TGCGCCAGCAGCCAAGATGGGCCGGGGACAGGGTCGATCGAGGAGACCCAGTACTTC	CASSQDGPGTGSIEETQYF
TRBV7-2	TRBD1	TRBJ1-4	NA	TGTGCCAGCAGCTTATCGCCGGGACAGCCAGAAGATGAAAAACTGTTTTTT	CASSLSPGQPEDEKLFF
TRBV9	NA	TRBJ1-2	once	TGTGCCAGCAGCGTAGCAGCAGGGGCAGCCAACTATGGCTACACCTTC	CASSVAAGAANYGYTF
TRBV6-2/TRBV6-3	NA	TRBJ2-1	many	TGTGCCAGCAGTGGTCAGGCTGATTACAATGAGCAGTTCTTC	CASSGQADYNEQFF
TRBV4-2	NA	TRBJ2-2	many	TGTGCCAGCAGGCCAGCAGGGTCGGACACCGGGGAGCTGTTTTTT	CASRPAGSDTGELFF
TRBV19	TRBD1	TRBJ2-6	NA	TGTGCCAGTAGTGTTACAGGGGATGCACGGGCCAACGTCCTGACTTTC	CASSVTGDARANVLTF
TRBV4-3	TRBD1	TRBJ2-1	many	TGCGCCAGCAGCCAAGAAGACAGGGGGGGATACAATGAGCAGTTCTTC	CASSQEDRGGYNEQFF
TRBV19	NA	TRBJ2-7	few	TGTTCCAGTAGTATTGGACAGAACGATCAGTACTTC	CSSSIGQNDQYF
TRBV20-1	NA	TRBJ1-2	many	TGCAGTGCAATTGACAGAACTAACTATGGCTACACCTTC	CSAIDRTNYGYTF
TRBV6-1	NA	TRBJ2-3	NA	TGTGCCACTACCTCTCGGGTCACAGATACCCAGTATTTT	CATTSRVTDTQYF
TRBV20-1	NA	TRBJ2-1	NA	TGCAGTGCTAGAGGGGCCAATGAGCAGTTCTTC	CSARGANEQFF
TRBV6-2/TRBV6-3	NA	TRBJ2-2	many	TGTGCCAGCAAAGGGTTTCTGGGTAACACCGGGGAGCTGTTTTTT	CASKGFLGNTGELFF
TRBV20-1	TRBD1	TRBJ2-7	many	TGCAGTGCTGGGACCGGGACAGGGGGCCGATACGAGCAGTACTTC	CSAGTGTGGRYEQYF
TRBV20-1	TRBD1	TRBJ1-6	medium-sized	TGCAGTGCTAGAGAAAGGACAGGAAATTCACCCCTCCACTTT	CSARERTGNSPLHF
TRBV7-4	TRBD1	TRBJ1-3	NA	TGTGCCAGCAGCCCCGAAGACAGGGTTTGCGGAAACACCATATATTTT	CASSPEDRVCGNTIYF
TRBV5-1	NA	TRBJ2-1	many	TGCGCCAGCAGCCAGAGCTCCTACAATGAGCAGTTCTTC	CASSQSSYNEQFF
TRBV12-3/TRBV12-4	TRBD2	TRBJ2-1	many	TGTGCCAGCAGTCCACTAGCGGGAGCCTACAATGAGCAGTTCTTC	CASSPLAGAYNEQFF
TRBV28	NA	TRBJ1-1	many	TGTGCCAGCAGCAACCTCAGGGGCCCTAACACTGAAGCTTTCTTT	CASSNLRGPNTEAFF
TRBV12-3/TRBV12-4	TRBD2	TRBJ2-7	NA	TGTGCCAGCAGTCCCCGGACTAGAGGGACCTTGGTGCAGTACTTC	CASSPRTRGTLVQYF
TRBV20-1	NA	TRBJ2-7	many	TGCAGTGCTAGAGTAGCGTCCACGCGGCAGTACTTC	CSARVASTRQYF
TRBV19	NA	TRBJ1-1	many	TGTGCCAGTAGTCCGACCCCGGGACTTTCGGGGGGAGCTTTCTTT	CASSPTPGLSGGAFF